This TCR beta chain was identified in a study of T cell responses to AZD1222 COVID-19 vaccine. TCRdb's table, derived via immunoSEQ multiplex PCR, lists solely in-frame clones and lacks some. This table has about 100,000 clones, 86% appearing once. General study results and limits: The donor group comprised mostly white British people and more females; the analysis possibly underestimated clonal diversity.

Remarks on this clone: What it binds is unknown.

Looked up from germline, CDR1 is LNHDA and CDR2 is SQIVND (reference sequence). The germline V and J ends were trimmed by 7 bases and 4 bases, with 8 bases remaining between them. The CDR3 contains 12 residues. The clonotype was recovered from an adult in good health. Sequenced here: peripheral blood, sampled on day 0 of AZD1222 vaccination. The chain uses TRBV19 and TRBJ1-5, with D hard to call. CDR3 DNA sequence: TGTGCCAGTACCCTCAATAATCAGCCCCAGCATTTT. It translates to CASTLNNQPQHF.